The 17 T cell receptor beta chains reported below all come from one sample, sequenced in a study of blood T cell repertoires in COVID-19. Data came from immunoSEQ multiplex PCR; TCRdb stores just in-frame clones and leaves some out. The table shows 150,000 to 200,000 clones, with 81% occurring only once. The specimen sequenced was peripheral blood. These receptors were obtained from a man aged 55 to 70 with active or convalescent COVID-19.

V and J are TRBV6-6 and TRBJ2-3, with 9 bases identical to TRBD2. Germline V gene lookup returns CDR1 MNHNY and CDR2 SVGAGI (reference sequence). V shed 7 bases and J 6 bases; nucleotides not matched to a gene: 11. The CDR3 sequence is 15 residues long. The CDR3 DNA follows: TGTGCCAGCAAGACTAAAGCGGGAGGATGGGATACGCAGTATTTT. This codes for CASKTKAGGWDTQYF.

CDR3 coding DNA: TGTGCCAGCAGCTTGAAGGGGGTTGGGGGTTCACCCCTCCACTTT. Protein product: CASSLKGVGGSPLHF. This chain connects TRBV5-4 to TRBJ1-6; tentative D call: TRBD1 (6 bases). Per germline, CDR1 SGHNT and CDR2 YYREEE (reference sequence). The CDR3 has 15 amino acids. Trimming left V 1 base short and J 9 bases short, with 14 bases between.

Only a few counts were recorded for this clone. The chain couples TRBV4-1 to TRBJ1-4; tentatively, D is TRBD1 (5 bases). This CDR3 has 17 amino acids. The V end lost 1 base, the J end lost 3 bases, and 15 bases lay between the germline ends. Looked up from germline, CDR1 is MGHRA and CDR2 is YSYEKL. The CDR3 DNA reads TGCGCCAGCAGCCAAGGGCAGGGAGGATGGTCTAATGAAAAACTGTTTTTT. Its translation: CASSQGQGGWSNEKLFF.

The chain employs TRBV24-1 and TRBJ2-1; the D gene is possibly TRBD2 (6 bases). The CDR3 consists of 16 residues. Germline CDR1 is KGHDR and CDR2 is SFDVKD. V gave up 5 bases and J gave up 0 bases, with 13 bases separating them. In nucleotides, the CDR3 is TGTGCCACCAGTGGGGGAGCGGGCGGCTCCTACAATGAGCAGTTCTTC. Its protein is CATSGGAGGSYNEQFF.

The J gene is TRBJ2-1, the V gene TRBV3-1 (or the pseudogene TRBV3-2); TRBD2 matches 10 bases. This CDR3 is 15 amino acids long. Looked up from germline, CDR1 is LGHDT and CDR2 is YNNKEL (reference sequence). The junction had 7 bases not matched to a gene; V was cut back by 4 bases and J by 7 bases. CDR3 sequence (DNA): TGTGCCAGCAGCCTCCTAGCGGGAGTAGGGAATGAGCAGTTCTTC. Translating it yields CASSLLAGVGNEQFF.

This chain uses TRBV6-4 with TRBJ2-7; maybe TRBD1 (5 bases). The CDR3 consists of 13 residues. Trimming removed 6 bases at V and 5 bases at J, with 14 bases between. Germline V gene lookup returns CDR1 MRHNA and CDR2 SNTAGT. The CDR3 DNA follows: TGTGCCAGCAGGGGCCAGGGCTTACACGAGCAGTACTTC. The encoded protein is CASRGQGLHEQYF.

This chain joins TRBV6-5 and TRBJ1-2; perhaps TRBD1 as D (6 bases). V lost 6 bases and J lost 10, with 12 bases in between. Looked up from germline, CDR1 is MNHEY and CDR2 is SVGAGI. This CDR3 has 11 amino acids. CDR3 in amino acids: CASRLDRHYTF. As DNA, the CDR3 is TGTGCCAGCAGGTTGGACAGACACTACACCTTC.

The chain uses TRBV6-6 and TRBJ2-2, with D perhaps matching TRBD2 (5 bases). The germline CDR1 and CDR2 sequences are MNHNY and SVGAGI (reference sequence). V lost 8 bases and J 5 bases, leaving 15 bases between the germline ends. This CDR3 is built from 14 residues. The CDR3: CASGKRDWTGELFF. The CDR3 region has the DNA TGTGCCAGCGGGAAACGGGATTGGACCGGGGAGCTGTTTTTT.

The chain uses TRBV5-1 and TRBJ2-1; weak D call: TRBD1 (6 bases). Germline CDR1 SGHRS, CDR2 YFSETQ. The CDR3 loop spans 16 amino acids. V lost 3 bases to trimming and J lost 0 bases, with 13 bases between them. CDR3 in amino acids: CASSSQGGGSYNEQFF. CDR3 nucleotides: TGCGCCAGCAGCTCACAGGGTGGGGGCTCCTACAATGAGCAGTTCTTC. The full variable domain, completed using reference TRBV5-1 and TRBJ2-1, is KAGVTQTPRYLIKTRGQQVTLSCSPISGHRSVSWYQQTPGQGLQFLFEYFSETQRNKGNFPGRFSGRQFSNSRSEMNVSTLELGDSALYLCASSSQGGGSYNEQFFGPGTRLTVL.

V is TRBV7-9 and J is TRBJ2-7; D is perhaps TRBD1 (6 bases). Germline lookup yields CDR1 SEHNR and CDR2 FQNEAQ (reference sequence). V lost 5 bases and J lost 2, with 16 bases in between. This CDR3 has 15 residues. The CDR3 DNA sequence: TGTGCCAGCAGCACCCATCACAGGGTTACCTACGAGCAGTACTTC. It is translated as CASSTHHRVTYEQYF.

CDR3 residues: CASSPSGTGAQNIQYF. Written as DNA, the CDR3 is TGTGCCAGCTCACCATCCGGGACAGGGGCACAAAACATTCAGTACTTC. The chain carries TRBV18 and TRBJ2-4; 10 positions match TRBD1. Germline values: CDR1 KGHSH, CDR2 LQKENI. The CDR3 has 16 amino acids. V lost 2 bases and J lost 5; bases outside the gene matches: 6.

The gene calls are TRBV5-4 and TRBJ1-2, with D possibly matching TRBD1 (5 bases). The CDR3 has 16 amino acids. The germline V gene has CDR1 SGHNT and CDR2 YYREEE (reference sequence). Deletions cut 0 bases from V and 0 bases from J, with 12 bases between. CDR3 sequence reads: CASSLGFQGTNYGYTF. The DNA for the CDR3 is TGTGCCAGCAGCTTGGGTTTCCAGGGAACTAACTATGGCTACACCTTC.

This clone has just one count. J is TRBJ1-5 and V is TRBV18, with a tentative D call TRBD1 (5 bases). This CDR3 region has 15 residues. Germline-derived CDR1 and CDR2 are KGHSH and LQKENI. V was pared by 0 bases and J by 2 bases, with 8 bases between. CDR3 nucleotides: TGTGCCAGCTCACCACCGGGGGGGGGCAATCAGCCCCAGCATTTT. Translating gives CASSPPGGGNQPQHF.

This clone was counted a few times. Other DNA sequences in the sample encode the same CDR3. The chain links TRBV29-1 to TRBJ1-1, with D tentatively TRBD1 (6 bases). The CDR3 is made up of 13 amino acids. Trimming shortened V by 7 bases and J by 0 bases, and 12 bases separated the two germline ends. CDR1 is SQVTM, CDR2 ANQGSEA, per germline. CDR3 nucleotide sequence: TGCAGCGCCATGACAGGCTTGAACACTGAAGCTTTCTTT. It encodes CSAMTGLNTEAFF.

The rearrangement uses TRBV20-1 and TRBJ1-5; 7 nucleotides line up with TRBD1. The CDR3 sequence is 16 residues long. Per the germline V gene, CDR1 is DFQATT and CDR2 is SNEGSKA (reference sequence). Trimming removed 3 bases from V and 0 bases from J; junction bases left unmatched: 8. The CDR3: CSASSGQGDSNQPQHF. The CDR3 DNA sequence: TGCAGTGCTAGTTCCGGGCAGGGGGATAGCAATCAGCCCCAGCATTTT.

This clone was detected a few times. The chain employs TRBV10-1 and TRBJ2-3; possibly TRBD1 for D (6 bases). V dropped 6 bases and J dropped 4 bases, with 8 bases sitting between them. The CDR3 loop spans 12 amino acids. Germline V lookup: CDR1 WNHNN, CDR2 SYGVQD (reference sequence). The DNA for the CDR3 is TGCGCCAGCAGCTCAGGGGCAGATACGCAGTATTTT. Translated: CASSSGADTQYF.

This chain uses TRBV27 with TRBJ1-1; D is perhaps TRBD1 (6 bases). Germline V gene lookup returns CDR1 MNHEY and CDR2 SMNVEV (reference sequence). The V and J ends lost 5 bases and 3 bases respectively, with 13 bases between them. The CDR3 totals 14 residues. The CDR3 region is CASSKWGLDTEAFF. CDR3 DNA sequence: TGTGCCAGCAGTAAGTGGGGGCTTGACACTGAAGCTTTCTTT.